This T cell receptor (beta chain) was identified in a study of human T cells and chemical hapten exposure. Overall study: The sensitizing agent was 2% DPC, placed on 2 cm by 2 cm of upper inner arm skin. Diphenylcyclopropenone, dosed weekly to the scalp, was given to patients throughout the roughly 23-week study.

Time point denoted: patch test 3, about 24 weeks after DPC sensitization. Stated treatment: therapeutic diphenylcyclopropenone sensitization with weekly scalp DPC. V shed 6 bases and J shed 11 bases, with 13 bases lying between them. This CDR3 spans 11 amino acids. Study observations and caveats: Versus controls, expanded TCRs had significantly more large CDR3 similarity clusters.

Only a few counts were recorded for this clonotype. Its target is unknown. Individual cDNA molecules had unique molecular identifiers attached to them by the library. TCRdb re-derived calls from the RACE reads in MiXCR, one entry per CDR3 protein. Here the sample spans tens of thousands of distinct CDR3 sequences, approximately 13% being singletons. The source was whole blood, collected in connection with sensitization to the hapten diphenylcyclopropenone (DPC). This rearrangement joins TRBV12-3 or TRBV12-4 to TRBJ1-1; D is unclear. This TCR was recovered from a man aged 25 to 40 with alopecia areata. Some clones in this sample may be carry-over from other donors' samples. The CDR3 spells CASRIGPDAFF. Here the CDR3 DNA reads TGTGCCAGCAGAATCGGTCCAGACGCTTTCTTT.